The 10 T cell receptor beta chains given below trace back to one sample, sequenced in a study of CD8+ T cells in alopecia areata. Treatment denoted: oral pan-JAK inhibitor, 5-10 mg twice daily. Following RNA extraction, reverse transcription yielded cDNA that acted as the sequencing template. TCRdb's table, derived via immunoSEQ multiplex PCR, lists solely in-frame clones and lacks some. The sample gives about 76,000 clones, 60% to 70% of which show up once; 23% is in the top ten. The material was CD8+ T cells sorted from blood, obtained at week 24, from a patient treated with tofacitinib. These receptors all stem from a human donor with alopecia areata.

The genes are TRBV4-1 and TRBJ2-3; weak D call: TRBD2 (6 bases). The V and J ends lost 0 bases and 3 bases respectively, with 16 bases between them. This CDR3 has 17 amino acids. Germline CDR1 MGHRA, CDR2 YSYEKL. In DNA form, the CDR3 reads TGCGCCAGCAGCCAAGAGGGACGGCTGGGAGGAACAGATACGCAGTATTTT. This encodes CASSQEGRLGGTDTQYF.

This clone has more than one count but fewer than ten. In the same sample, other DNA sequences code for this CDR3. This chain links TRBV5-1 with TRBJ1-1; D gene unclear. This CDR3 is 12 amino acids long. V lost 0 bases and J lost 5, with 5 bases in between. Germline V gene sequence: CDR1 SGHRS, CDR2 YFSETQ. As DNA, the CDR3 is TGCGCCAGCAGCTTGGGGAGGACTGAAGCTTTCTTT. Protein sequence: CASSLGRTEAFF.

This clone was seen only once. The chain joins TRBV15 to TRBJ2-1, with a tentative D call TRBD2 (5 bases). The CDR3 sequence is 16 residues long. The V gene lost 3 bases and the J gene lost 6 bases, with 18 bases spanning the gap. CDR1 and CDR2 from the germline V gene are LNHNV and YYDKDF (reference sequence). The CDR3 DNA is TGTGCCACCAGCAGTGGTTTAGTGGGAGACCGCAATGAGCAGTTCTTC. This gives the protein CATSSGLVGDRNEQFF.

The chain couples TRBV15 to TRBJ1-2; 7 bases are shared with TRBD1. The CDR3 runs to 15 residues. CDR1 and CDR2 from the germline V gene are LNHNV and YYDKDF (reference sequence). V lost 1 base to trimming and J lost 2 bases; unmatched junction nucleotides: 4. DNA of the CDR3: TGTGCCACCAGCAGAGGTTTGACAGGGAACTATGGCTACACCTTC. Its translation: CATSRGLTGNYGYTF.

The chain couples TRBV7-3 to TRBJ2-3; 7 bases agree with TRBD1. The CDR3 extends over 13 amino acids. The germline gives CDR1 SGHTA, CDR2 FQGTGA. Trimming cost V 5 bases and J 4 bases; bases outside gene matches: 3. This CDR3 reads CASSQGVPDTQYF. In DNA form, the CDR3 reads TGTGCCAGCAGCCAGGGGGTTCCAGATACGCAGTATTTT.

This clone turned up a few times. The V and J genes are TRBV7-4 and TRBJ2-7; no firm D call. Germline values: CDR1 SGHVT, CDR2 SQSDAQ. The CDR3 has 14 residues. Trimming took 3 bases from V and 2 from J, leaving 11 bases between them. Here the CDR3 DNA reads TGTGCCAGCAGCTTTAGAGGTGGCGCCTACGAGCAGTACTTC. Translated: CASSFRGGAYEQYF.

Comments on this clone: A read error may account for a junction end that differs from germline. The rearrangement links TRBV30 to TRBJ2-7; 9 nucleotides line up with TRBD1. The CDR3 spans 11 residues. The germline CDR1 and CDR2 sequences are GTSNPN and SVGIG (reference sequence). The CDR3 loop is CATTGTGTRHF. For the CDR3, the DNA is TGTGCCACTACCGGGACAGGGACCCGGCACTTC.

The genes are TRBV12-5 and TRBJ1-1, with 7 bases lining up with TRBD1. V dropped 7 bases and J dropped 7; count of bases not matched to a gene: 18. The CDR3 spans 16 residues. CDR1 and CDR2 from the germline V gene are LGHNT and FRNRAP. The CDR3 loop reads CASARQGGPLSFEAFF. The CDR3 nucleotides are TGTGCTAGTGCCCGACAAGGGGGCCCCCTTTCGTTTGAAGCTTTCTTT.

The chain recombines TRBV7-9 with TRBJ2-1; TRBD1 agrees at 12 bases. Looked up from germline, CDR1 is SEHNR and CDR2 is FQNEAQ (reference sequence). The CDR3 is made up of 15 amino acids. V was pared by 6 bases and J by 6 bases, with 6 bases of the junction left unmatched. The chain's CDR3 is CASSPGQGAVNEQFF. The DNA for the CDR3 is TGTGCCAGCAGTCCGGGACAGGGGGCCGTCAATGAGCAGTTCTTC.

This clone was seen once. This chain links TRBV6-5 with TRBJ2-7; 9 positions agree with TRBD2. There are 14 residues in the CDR3. The germline CDR1 and CDR2 sequences are MNHEY and SVGAGI. With 11 bases clipped from V and 1 base from J, the junction kept 9 bases outside the gene matches. The CDR3, as DNA: TGTGCCGTTAGTCTAGCGGGGTCATCCTACGAGCAGTACTTC. Its translation is CAVSLAGSSYEQYF.